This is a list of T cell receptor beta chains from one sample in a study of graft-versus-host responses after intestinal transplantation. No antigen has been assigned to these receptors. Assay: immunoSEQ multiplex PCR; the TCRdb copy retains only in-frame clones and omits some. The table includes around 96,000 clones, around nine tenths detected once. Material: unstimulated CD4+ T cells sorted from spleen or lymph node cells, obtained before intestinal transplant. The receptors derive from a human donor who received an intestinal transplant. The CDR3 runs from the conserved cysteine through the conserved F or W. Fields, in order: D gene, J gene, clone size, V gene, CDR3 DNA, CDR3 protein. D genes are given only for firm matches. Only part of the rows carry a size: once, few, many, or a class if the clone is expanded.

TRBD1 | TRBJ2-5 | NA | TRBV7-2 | TGTGCCAGCAGCTTCGGACAGGGGGCCGGAGAGCAGTACTTC | CASSFGQGAGEQYF
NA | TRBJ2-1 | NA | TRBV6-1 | TGTGCCAGCAGTGGCCTCTCGTATACGCCGAGCTCCTACAATGAGCAGTTCTTC | CASSGLSYTPSSYNEQFF
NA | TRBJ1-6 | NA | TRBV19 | TGTGCCAGTAGGGCAACAGGGTATAATTCACCCCTCCACTTT | CASRATGYNSPLHF
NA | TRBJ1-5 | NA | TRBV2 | TGTGCCAGCAGTGTAGGGGGGGCAGGCAATCAGCCCCAGCATTTT | CASSVGGAGNQPQHF
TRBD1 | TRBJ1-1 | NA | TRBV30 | TGTGCCTGCGGGACAGTGAACACTGAAGCTTTCTTT | CACGTVNTEAFF
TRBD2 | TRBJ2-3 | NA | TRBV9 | TGTGCCAGCAGCCCGCGGGGGGGCACAGATACGCAGTATTTT | CASSPRGGTDTQYF
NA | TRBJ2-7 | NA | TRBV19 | TGTGCCAGTAGTATAGCGGCACTAGCCTACGAGCAGTACTTC | CASSIAALAYEQYF
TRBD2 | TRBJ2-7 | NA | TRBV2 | TGTGCCAGCAGGACTAGCGGAGCCTACGAGCAGTACTTC | CASRTSGAYEQYF
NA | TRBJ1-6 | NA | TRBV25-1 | TGTGCCAGCAGTGCATACCAGAGCGGGGCCCTCCACTTT | CASSAYQSGALHF
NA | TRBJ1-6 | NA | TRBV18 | TGTGCCAGCTCACCCGTAACAGAGTCACCCCTCCACTTT | CASSPVTESPLHF
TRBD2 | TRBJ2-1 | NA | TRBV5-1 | TGCGCCAGCAGCTTTGGGATAGCGGGGCAGGCCTACAATGAGCAGTTCTTC | CASSFGIAGQAYNEQFF
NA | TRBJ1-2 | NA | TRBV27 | TGTGCCAGCAGTTCCCAAACCGGGAGATACCCTGGCTACACCTTC | CASSSQTGRYPGYTF
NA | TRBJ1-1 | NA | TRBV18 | TGTGCCAGCTCGCCCACAATGAACACTGAAGCTTTCTTT | CASSPTMNTEAFF
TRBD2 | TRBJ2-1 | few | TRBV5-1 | TGCGCCAGCAGCTTGGGGCTAGCGGGGGCCTCCTACAATGAGCAGTTCTTC | CASSLGLAGASYNEQFF
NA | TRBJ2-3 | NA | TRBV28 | TGTGCCAGCCAGGTACAGTCCACAGATACGCAGTATTTT | CASQVQSTDTQYF
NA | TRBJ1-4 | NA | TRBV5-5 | TGTGCCAGCAGCTTGGTGCGACAGCTAGGGAATGAAAAACTGTTTTTT | CASSLVRQLGNEKLFF